The 5 T cell receptor beta chains below were found in one sample sequenced in a study of OX40 agonist ivuxolimab in advanced cancers. Sequencing used immunoSEQ multiplex PCR; TCRdb keeps in-frame clones, though not all of them. The repertoire includes tens of thousands of clones, around 80% of them detected once, and less than 25% sits in the top ten. This sample comprised CD4+ or CD8+ T cells sorted from blood, obtained in a trial of the OX40 agonist ivuxolimab. These receptors were collected from an adult with an advanced solid tumor such as melanoma, head and neck, liver or kidney cancer.

About this clone itself: Additional DNA sequences in this sample encode the identical CDR3. V and J are TRBV6-1 and TRBJ2-1; 9 nucleotides align to TRBD2. J lost 4 bases, V lost 5 bases, and 3 bases had no gene match. There are 14 residues in the CDR3. Germline V gene data show CDR1 as MNHNS and CDR2 as SASEGT. CDR3: CASSRLAEYNEQFF. The CDR3 DNA follows: TGTGCCAGCAGTAGACTAGCGGAGTACAATGAGCAGTTCTTC.

This clone was detected a few times. The CDR3 sequence: CASMAGDNEQFF. CDR3 nucleotides: TGTGCCAGCATGGCAGGGGACAATGAGCAGTTCTTC. The V call is TRBV27, the J call TRBJ2-1; TRBD1 is a possible D gene (6 bases). The germline CDR1 and CDR2 sequences are MNHEY and SMNVEV (reference sequence). This CDR3 has 12 residues. The germline V and J ends were trimmed by 7 bases and 5 bases, with 9 bases remaining between them.

The chain uses TRBV11-2 and TRBJ2-3, with 11 bases lining up with TRBD1. This CDR3 is built from 16 residues. Germline V gene lookup returns CDR1 SGHAT and CDR2 FQNNGV. J gave up 5 bases and V 4 bases, and 8 bases lay outside the gene matches. The CDR3: CASSSRTGGDIDTQYF. DNA of the CDR3: TGTGCCAGCAGCTCCCGGACAGGGGGCGATATAGATACGCAGTATTTT.

This clone was observed a single time. The chain is built from TRBV30 and TRBJ1-1; D remains ambiguous. CDR3 length: 14 residues. CDR1 and CDR2 from the germline V gene are GTSNPN and SVGIG (reference sequence). V lost 4 bases, J lost 0 bases, and 12 bases lay in between. The CDR3 protein is CAWIPPGLNTEAFF. CDR3 DNA: TGTGCCTGGATCCCGCCCGGCCTGAACACTGAAGCTTTCTTT.

The V and J genes are TRBV27 and TRBJ2-7; D remains ambiguous. CDR1 and CDR2 from the germline V gene are MNHEY and SMNVEV (reference sequence). V shed 6 bases and J shed 2 bases, with 8 bases lying between them. This CDR3 contains 12 residues. The CDR3 region is CASRGRPYEQYF. CDR3 in DNA: TGTGCCAGCAGAGGGCGACCCTACGAGCAGTACTTC.